The rows below give T cell receptor beta chains drawn from one sample of a study of OX40 agonist ivuxolimab in advanced cancers. TCRdb's table, derived via immunoSEQ multiplex PCR, lists solely in-frame clones and lacks some. The data show tens of thousands of clones, approximately 80% seen once. The sequencing here drew on CD4+ or CD8+ T cells sorted from blood, taken in a trial of the OX40 agonist ivuxolimab. The source of these receptors is an adult with an advanced solid tumor such as melanoma, head and neck, liver or kidney cancer. The CDR3 runs from the conserved cysteine through the conserved F or W. A D gene is named only where the DNA matches it firmly. Clone size is shown for a subset of rows, as once, few, many or a class of expanded clone.

j_gene: TRBJ2-6; abundance: .; d_gene: .; v_gene: TRBV19; CDR3aa: CASSKGLTYSGANVLTF; CDR3nt: TGTGCCAGTAGTAAGGGGTTAACGTACTCTGGGGCCAACGTCCTGACTTTC
j_gene: TRBJ2-5; abundance: .; d_gene: .; v_gene: TRBV7-2; CDR3aa: CASSLVRETQYF; CDR3nt: TGTGCCAGCAGCTTAGTACGAGAGACCCAGTACTTC
j_gene: TRBJ2-2; abundance: .; d_gene: .; v_gene: TRBV5-1; CDR3aa: CASRTDSRGELFF; CDR3nt: TGCGCCAGCAGGACAGATTCCAGGGGGGAGCTGTTTTTT
j_gene: TRBJ2-1; abundance: .; d_gene: .; v_gene: TRBV11-3; CDR3aa: CASSFLFSINEQFF; CDR3nt: TGTGCCAGCAGCTTTTTGTTTAGTATCAATGAGCAGTTCTTC
j_gene: TRBJ2-5; abundance: .; d_gene: TRBD2; v_gene: TRBV7-9; CDR3aa: CASSFLAGGPGETQYF; CDR3nt: TGTGCCAGCAGCTTCCTAGCGGGGGGGCCAGGGGAGACCCAGTACTTC
j_gene: TRBJ2-3; abundance: .; d_gene: TRBD1; v_gene: TRBV7-9; CDR3aa: CAILQGAYTDTQYF; CDR3nt: TGTGCCATTTTACAGGGGGCCTACACAGATACGCAGTATTTT
j_gene: TRBJ2-1; abundance: .; d_gene: TRBD2; v_gene: TRBV7-2; CDR3aa: CASSSRGNEQFF; CDR3nt: TGTGCCAGCAGCTCGCGGGGGAATGAGCAGTTCTTC
j_gene: TRBJ1-5; abundance: .; d_gene: .; v_gene: TRBV6-6; CDR3aa: CASNPGTDEDQPQHF; CDR3nt: TGTGCCAGCAACCCTGGGACGGATGAGGATCAGCCCCAGCATTTT
j_gene: TRBJ2-7; abundance: .; d_gene: TRBD1; v_gene: TRBV18; CDR3aa: CASSPDRGAHEQYF; CDR3nt: TGTGCCAGCTCACCGGACAGGGGTGCCCACGAGCAGTACTTC
j_gene: TRBJ2-7; abundance: once; d_gene: .; v_gene: TRBV6-5; CDR3aa: CASSYARGSYEQYF; CDR3nt: TGTGCCAGCAGTTACGCGAGGGGTTCGTACGAGCAGTACTTC
j_gene: TRBJ2-2; abundance: .; d_gene: .; v_gene: TRBV4-2; CDR3aa: CASSSQGRISIGELFF; CDR3nt: TGTGCCAGCAGCTCCCAAGGGAGGATCTCTATCGGGGAGCTGTTTTTT
j_gene: TRBJ1-1; abundance: .; d_gene: .; v_gene: TRBV5-1; CDR3aa: CASSKQRTDTEAFF; CDR3nt: TGCGCCAGCAGCAAGCAGAGGACGGACACTGAAGCTTTCTTT
j_gene: TRBJ1-4; abundance: .; d_gene: .; v_gene: TRBV18; CDR3aa: CASSPRGPGGEKLFF; CDR3nt: TGTGCCAGCTCACCACGAGGTCCCGGTGGGGAAAAACTGTTTTTT
j_gene: TRBJ1-4; abundance: .; d_gene: .; v_gene: TRBV5-1; CDR3aa: CASSIGRGEKLFF; CDR3nt: TGCGCCAGCAGCATCGGGAGGGGTGAAAAACTGTTTTTT
j_gene: TRBJ2-2; abundance: .; d_gene: TRBD2; v_gene: TRBV7-9; CDR3aa: CASRRSGGGGGELFF; CDR3nt: TGTGCCAGCAGAAGGAGCGGGGGCGGCGGCGGGGAGCTGTTTTTT
j_gene: TRBJ2-1; abundance: .; d_gene: .; v_gene: TRBV29-1; CDR3aa: CSVELGGARYNEQFF; CDR3nt: TGCAGCGTTGAATTGGGGGGGGCACGGTACAATGAGCAGTTCTTC
j_gene: TRBJ1-4; abundance: .; d_gene: .; v_gene: TRBV29-1; CDR3aa: CSVGNRATNEKLFF; CDR3nt: TGCAGCGTTGGTAATCGTGCAACTAATGAAAAACTGTTTTTT
j_gene: TRBJ1-4; abundance: once; d_gene: .; v_gene: TRBV30; CDR3aa: CAWSPRVSELFF; CDR3nt: TGTGCCTGGAGCCCTCGAGTCAGTGAACTGTTTTTT
j_gene: TRBJ2-1; abundance: .; d_gene: TRBD2; v_gene: TRBV5-4; CDR3aa: CASSKGLAGLDGEQFF; CDR3nt: TGTGCCAGCAGTAAAGGACTAGCGGGCTTAGACGGTGAGCAGTTCTTC
j_gene: TRBJ1-5; abundance: .; d_gene: .; v_gene: TRBV28; CDR3aa: CASSFANQPQHF; CDR3nt: TGTGCCAGCAGTTTTGCTAATCAGCCCCAGCATTTT
j_gene: TRBJ1-4; abundance: few; d_gene: TRBD1; v_gene: TRBV4-2; CDR3aa: CASSPPDRGAKKLFF; CDR3nt: TGTGCCAGCAGCCCGCCCGACAGGGGGGCTAAAAAACTGTTTTTT
j_gene: TRBJ1-1; abundance: .; d_gene: .; v_gene: TRBV30; CDR3aa: CGLTPWGTEAFF; CDR3nt: TGTGGGTTAACCCCTTGGGGCACTGAAGCTTTCTTT
j_gene: TRBJ2-7; abundance: .; d_gene: .; v_gene: TRBV7-8; CDR3aa: CASSFLGGEGSYEQYF; CDR3nt: TGTGCCAGCAGCTTTTTAGGGGGGGAGGGCTCCTACGAGCAGTACTTC
j_gene: TRBJ2-7; abundance: .; d_gene: .; v_gene: TRBV28; CDR3aa: CASSIPQGGDEQYF; CDR3nt: TGTGCCAGCAGTATCCCACAGGGTGGAGACGAGCAGTACTTC
j_gene: TRBJ1-2; abundance: .; d_gene: TRBD1; v_gene: TRBV6-4; CDR3aa: CASSPRDSSYYGYTF; CDR3nt: TGTGCCAGCAGCCCCCGGGACAGCTCATACTATGGCTACACCTTC
j_gene: TRBJ2-3; abundance: once; d_gene: TRBD2; v_gene: TRBV7-9; CDR3aa: CASSSTSGGFTDTQYF; CDR3nt: TGTGCCAGCAGCTCGACTAGCGGGGGGTTCACAGATACGCAGTATTTT
j_gene: TRBJ2-7; abundance: once; d_gene: TRBD2; v_gene: TRBV6-6; CDR3aa: CASSSSRTGGYEQYF; CDR3nt: TGTGCCAGCAGTTCCTCCCGGACCGGGGGGTACGAGCAGTACTTC
j_gene: TRBJ2-3; abundance: .; d_gene: TRBD2; v_gene: TRBV6-1; CDR3aa: CASTLAGAGGDTQYF; CDR3nt: TGTGCCAGCACCCTAGCGGGGGCCGGAGGAGATACGCAGTATTTT
j_gene: TRBJ2-1; abundance: once; d_gene: .; v_gene: TRBV28; CDR3aa: CATLGRGYNEQFF; CDR3nt: TGTGCCACCCTGGGCAGGGGCTACAATGAGCAGTTCTTC
j_gene: TRBJ2-1; abundance: .; d_gene: .; v_gene: TRBV18; CDR3aa: CASSPPQGLNEQFF; CDR3nt: TGTGCCAGCTCACCACCCCAGGGTTTGAATGAGCAGTTCTTC
j_gene: TRBJ2-7; abundance: .; d_gene: .; v_gene: TRBV19; CDR3aa: CASSLQQGIGHEQYF; CDR3nt: TGTGCCAGTAGTCTCCAACAGGGAATTGGCCACGAGCAGTACTTC
j_gene: TRBJ2-2; abundance: .; d_gene: .; v_gene: TRBV18; CDR3aa: CASSPRDGELFF; CDR3nt: TGTGCCAGCTCACCACGGGACGGGGAGCTGTTTTTT
j_gene: TRBJ2-3; abundance: .; d_gene: .; v_gene: TRBV10-1; CDR3aa: CASSEGGSTDTQYF; CDR3nt: TGCGCCAGCAGTGAGGGGGGAAGCACAGATACGCAGTATTTT
j_gene: TRBJ1-5; abundance: once; d_gene: TRBD1; v_gene: TRBV10-3; CDR3aa: CAIRPDRGNQPQHF; CDR3nt: TGTGCCATCAGGCCGGACAGGGGCAATCAGCCCCAGCATTTT
j_gene: TRBJ1-2; abundance: .; d_gene: TRBD1; v_gene: TRBV28; CDR3aa: CASSRRDREMYGYTF; CDR3nt: TGTGCCAGCAGTCGCCGGGACAGGGAGATGTATGGCTACACCTTC
j_gene: TRBJ1-4; abundance: .; d_gene: .; v_gene: TRBV27; CDR3aa: CASSFSGYEKLFF; CDR3nt: TGTGCCAGCAGTTTTTCGGGGTATGAAAAACTGTTTTTT
j_gene: TRBJ1-2; abundance: .; d_gene: .; v_gene: TRBV30; CDR3aa: CAWSSAGSNYGYTF; CDR3nt: TGTGCCTGGAGTTCGGCAGGGTCCAACTATGGCTACACCTTC
j_gene: TRBJ2-7; abundance: many; d_gene: .; v_gene: TRBV5-1; CDR3aa: CASSEGYEQYF; CDR3nt: TGCGCCAGCAGCGAGGGATACGAGCAGTACTTC
j_gene: TRBJ2-2; abundance: .; d_gene: .; v_gene: TRBV7-2; CDR3aa: CASRKPGHLGKNTGELFF; CDR3nt: TGTGCCAGCAGGAAACCGGGACATCTGGGGAAGAACACCGGGGAGCTGTTTTTT
j_gene: TRBJ2-5; abundance: .; d_gene: TRBD1; v_gene: TRBV5-4; CDR3aa: CASSLGQGVQETQYF; CDR3nt: TGTGCCAGCAGCCTGGGACAGGGGGTCCAAGAGACCCAGTACTTC
j_gene: TRBJ2-5; abundance: .; d_gene: TRBD1; v_gene: TRBV5-4; CDR3aa: CASTLTGQETQYF; CDR3nt: TGTGCCAGCACCCTGACAGGGCAAGAGACCCAGTACTTC
j_gene: TRBJ1-6; abundance: .; d_gene: .; v_gene: TRBV30; CDR3aa: CAWSVETNSPLHF; CDR3nt: TGTGCCTGGAGTGTAGAGACGAATTCACCCCTCCACTTT
j_gene: TRBJ2-2; abundance: once; d_gene: .; v_gene: TRBV19; CDR3aa: CASSPIGGELFF; CDR3nt: TGTGCCAGTAGTCCTATAGGCGGGGAGCTGTTTTTT
j_gene: TRBJ2-3; abundance: .; d_gene: TRBD2; v_gene: TRBV28; CDR3aa: CASSSTSTSGSTDTQYF; CDR3nt: TGTGCCAGCAGTTCTACCTCGACTAGCGGGAGCACAGATACGCAGTATTTT
j_gene: TRBJ1-5; abundance: .; d_gene: .; v_gene: TRBV6-1; CDR3aa: CASSESRVIQPQHF; CDR3nt: TGTGCCAGCAGTGAGTCCAGGGTGATTCAGCCCCAGCATTTT
j_gene: TRBJ2-7; abundance: .; d_gene: .; v_gene: TRBV5-6; CDR3aa: CASSPTTFSYEQYF; CDR3nt: TGTGCCAGCAGCCCGACGACATTTTCCTACGAGCAGTACTTC
j_gene: TRBJ2-2; abundance: .; d_gene: TRBD2; v_gene: TRBV7-3; CDR3aa: CASSPYGDSGMNTGELFF; CDR3nt: TGTGCCAGCAGCCCCTATGGAGATAGCGGGATGAACACCGGGGAGCTGTTTTTT
j_gene: TRBJ1-1; abundance: .; d_gene: .; v_gene: TRBV30; CDR3aa: CAWTRRLNTEAFF; CDR3nt: TGTGCCTGGACCCGCAGGTTGAACACTGAAGCTTTCTTT
j_gene: TRBJ2-7; abundance: .; d_gene: .; v_gene: TRBV5-4; CDR3aa: CASSLTGTYEQYF; CDR3nt: TGTGCCAGCAGCCTCACAGGGACCTACGAGCAGTACTTC
j_gene: TRBJ1-5; abundance: .; d_gene: .; v_gene: TRBV14; CDR3aa: CASSLLNQPQHF; CDR3nt: TGTGCCAGCAGCCTATTGAATCAGCCCCAGCATTTT
j_gene: TRBJ2-2; abundance: .; d_gene: .; v_gene: TRBV2; CDR3aa: CASKAESLTGELFF; CDR3nt: TGTGCCAGCAAGGCCGAGTCCTTAACCGGGGAGCTGTTTTTT
j_gene: TRBJ1-6; abundance: .; d_gene: .; v_gene: TRBV15; CDR3aa: CATSREPNSPLHF; CDR3nt: TGTGCCACCAGCAGAGAACCCAATTCACCCCTCCACTTT
j_gene: TRBJ2-7; abundance: .; d_gene: TRBD1; v_gene: TRBV5-1; CDR3aa: CASSHGQGPYEQYF; CDR3nt: TGCGCCAGCAGCCATGGACAGGGCCCCTACGAGCAGTACTTC
j_gene: TRBJ1-1; abundance: .; d_gene: TRBD1; v_gene: TRBV5-1; CDR3aa: CASSLRQGSPTEAFF; CDR3nt: TGCGCCAGCAGCCTCCGACAGGGGTCGCCCACTGAAGCTTTCTTT
j_gene: TRBJ2-6; abundance: .; d_gene: .; v_gene: TRBV7-9; CDR3aa: CASIPGWVFSGANVLTF; CDR3nt: TGTGCCAGCATCCCCGGCTGGGTATTCTCTGGGGCCAACGTCCTGACTTTC
j_gene: TRBJ1-1; abundance: .; d_gene: .; v_gene: TRBV29-1; CDR3aa: CSVDRGLGTEAFF; CDR3nt: TGCAGCGTTGACAGGGGTTTGGGCACTGAAGCTTTCTTT
j_gene: TRBJ2-7; abundance: .; d_gene: TRBD2; v_gene: TRBV11-2; CDR3aa: CASSTSGALSYEQYF; CDR3nt: TGTGCCAGCAGCACGAGCGGGGCCCTCTCCTACGAGCAGTACTTC